Presented here are 3 T cell receptor beta chains from one specimen sequenced in a study of shared clonotypes between healthy human individuals. Clones were sequenced by immunoSEQ multiplex PCR, and TCRdb holds only the in-frame ones, with some missing. Among about 1 million clones, approximately 76% were seen once, and the ten largest hold approximately 1.5%. What was sequenced was memory CD4+ T cells sorted from blood. The sample's subset: CD45RA-negative fraction. The receptors come from a man between 18 and 35 years old in good health.

The genes are TRBV27 and TRBJ1-4; D is perhaps TRBD1 (6 bases). V was trimmed by 6 bases and J by 5 bases, leaving 13 bases between them. The V gene's germline CDR1 is MNHEY and CDR2 SMNVEV (reference sequence). The CDR3 totals 14 residues. For the CDR3, the DNA is TGTGCCAGCAGAAAACAGGGTTTAAATGAAAAACTGTTTTTT. It translates to CASRKQGLNEKLFF.

This clone has more than one count but fewer than ten. The gene calls are TRBV19 and TRBJ2-2; D might be TRBD1 (6 bases). From germline, CDR1 is LNHDA and CDR2 SQIVND (reference sequence). The CDR3 extends over 14 amino acids. Deletions cut 3 bases from V and 8 bases from J, with 13 bases between. The chain's CDR3 is CASSIGRGRGELFF. The CDR3 DNA follows: TGTGCCAGTAGTATCGGCAGGGGTCGAGGGGAGCTGTTTTTT. The complete variable domain, with remaining parts taken from reference TRBV19 and TRBJ2-2, reads DGGITQSPKYLFRKEGQNVTLSCEQNLNHDAMYWYRQDPGQGLRLIYYSQIVNDFQKGDIAEGYSVSREKKESFPLTVTSAQKNPTAFYLCASSIGRGRGELFFGEGSRLTVL.

V and J are TRBV19 and TRBJ1-6; TRBD1 aligns across 8 bases. V lost 3 bases, J lost 9 bases, and 4 bases stayed unmatched. CDR1 LNHDA and CDR2 SQIVND come from the germline V gene (reference sequence). There are 14 residues in the CDR3. In DNA, the CDR3 is TGTGCCAGTAGTATCCGACAGGGGAGTTCACCCCTCCACTTT. Translated: CASSIRQGSSPLHF.